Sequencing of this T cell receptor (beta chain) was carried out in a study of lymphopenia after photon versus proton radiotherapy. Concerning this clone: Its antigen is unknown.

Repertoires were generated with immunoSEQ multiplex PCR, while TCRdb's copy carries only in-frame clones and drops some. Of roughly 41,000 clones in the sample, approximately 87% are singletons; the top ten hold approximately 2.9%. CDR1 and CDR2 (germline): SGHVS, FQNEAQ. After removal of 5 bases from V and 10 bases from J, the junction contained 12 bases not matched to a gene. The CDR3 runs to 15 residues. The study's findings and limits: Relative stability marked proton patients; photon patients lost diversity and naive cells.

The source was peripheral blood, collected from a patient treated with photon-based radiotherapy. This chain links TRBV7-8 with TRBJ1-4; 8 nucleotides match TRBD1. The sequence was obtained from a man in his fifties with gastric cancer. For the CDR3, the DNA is TGTGCCAGCAGCCACCCCCGGACAGGGTTGGGAAAACTGTTTTTT. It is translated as CASSHPRTGLGKLFF.